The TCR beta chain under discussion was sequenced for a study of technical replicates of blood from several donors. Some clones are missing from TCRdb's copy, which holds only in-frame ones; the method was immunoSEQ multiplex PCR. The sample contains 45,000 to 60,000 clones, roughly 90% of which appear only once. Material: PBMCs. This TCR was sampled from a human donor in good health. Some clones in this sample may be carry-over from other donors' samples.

The CDR3 region is CASSPDTSGYEQYF. The CDR3 DNA reads TGTGCCAGCTCACCCGATACTAGCGGCTACGAGCAGTACTTC. The chain is built from TRBV18 and TRBJ2-7; 8 bases are shared with TRBD2. From germline, CDR1 is KGHSH and CDR2 LQKENI. V lost 3 bases and J lost 3; bases outside the gene matches: 4. CDR3 size: 14 residues.